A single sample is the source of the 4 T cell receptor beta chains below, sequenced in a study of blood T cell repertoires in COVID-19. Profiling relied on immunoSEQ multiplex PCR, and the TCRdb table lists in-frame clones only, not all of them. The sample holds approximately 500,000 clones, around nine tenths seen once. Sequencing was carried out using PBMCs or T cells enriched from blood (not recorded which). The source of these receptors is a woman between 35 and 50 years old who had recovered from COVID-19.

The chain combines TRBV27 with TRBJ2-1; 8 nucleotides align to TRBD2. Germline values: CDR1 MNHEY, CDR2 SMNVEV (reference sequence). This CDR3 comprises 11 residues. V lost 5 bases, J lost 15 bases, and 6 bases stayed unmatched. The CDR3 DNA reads TGTGCCAGCAGTCCCGGGACTAGTTTGTTCTTC. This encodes CASSPGTSLFF.

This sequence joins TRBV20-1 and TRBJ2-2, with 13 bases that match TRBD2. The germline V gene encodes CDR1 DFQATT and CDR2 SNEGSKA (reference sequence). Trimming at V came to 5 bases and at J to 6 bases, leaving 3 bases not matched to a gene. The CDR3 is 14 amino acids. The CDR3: CSARGTSGAGELFF. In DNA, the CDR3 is TGCAGTGCTCGTGGGACTAGCGGGGCCGGGGAGCTGTTTTTT.

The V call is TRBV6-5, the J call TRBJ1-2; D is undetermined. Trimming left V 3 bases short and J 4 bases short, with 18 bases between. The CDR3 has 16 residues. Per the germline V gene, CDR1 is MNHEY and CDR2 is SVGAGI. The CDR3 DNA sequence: TGTGCCAGCAGTTATTCCTCCCCCCGGGTTAGCTATGGCTACACCTTC. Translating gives CASSYSSPRVSYGYTF.

CDR3 loop: CASSPNSNQPQHF. The CDR3 DNA follows: TGTGCCAGCAGCCCAAACAGTAATCAGCCCCAGCATTTT. The chain uses TRBV27 and TRBJ1-5, with D unresolved. Trimming left V 6 bases short and J 4 bases short, with 10 bases between. There are 13 residues in the CDR3. Germline CDR1 and CDR2: MNHEY and SMNVEV (reference sequence).